Each of the 15 T cell receptor beta chains below was sequenced from the same sample in a study of monozygotic twins with inflammatory bowel disease. TCRdb reanalyzed the 5' RACE reads, giving one entry per CDR3 protein sequence and no DNA. The specimen's table records about 420,000 distinct CDR3 sequences. Material: blood. Receptors were obtained from a human donor with ulcerative colitis or Crohn's disease, or a healthy co-twin of an affected twin (not recorded which).

The CDR3 sequence: CASSGRGSYNEQFF. The chain carries TRBV5-4 and TRBJ2-1; TCRdb selects TRBD2, and the lack of DNA leaves this call unchecked. There are 14 residues in the CDR3. CDR1 and CDR2 from the germline V gene are SGHNT and YYREEE (reference sequence).

This rearrangement joins TRBV28 to TRBJ1-6. Per germline, CDR1 MDHEN and CDR2 SYDVKM. The CDR3 is 13 amino acids. CDR3 loop: CASKNSNNSPLHF.

The rearrangement links TRBV5-1 to TRBJ2-1; without DNA, the TCRdb call of TRBD1 cannot be checked. The CDR3 has 14 residues. Germline V lookup: CDR1 SGHRS, CDR2 YFSETQ. The CDR3 loop is CASSLDRGEDEQFF.

This chain connects TRBV20-1 to TRBJ2-7; without DNA, the TCRdb call of TRBD1 cannot be checked. CDR1 DFQATT and CDR2 SNEGSKA come from the germline V gene (reference sequence). CDR3 length equals 14 residues. CDR3 sequence reads: CSARVGTGIYEQYF.

The V gene is TRBV5-1, the J gene TRBJ1-2; the D gene TCRdb calls, TRBD1, cannot be checked with no DNA. This CDR3 has 14 amino acids. Germline V gene data show CDR1 as SGHRS and CDR2 as YFSETQ. The CDR3 loop reads CASGIGTGEYGYTF.

V usage is TRBV27 and J usage is TRBJ2-1. The length of the CDR3 is 13 residues. Germline CDR1 and CDR2: MNHEY and SMNVEV (reference sequence). The CDR3 region is CASSFSGDNEQFF.

The chain uses TRBV4-1 and TRBJ2-1. Germline CDR1 is MGHRA and CDR2 is YSYEKL. The CDR3 has 14 amino acids. The CDR3: CASSQGPEYNEQFF.

V usage is TRBV11-2 and J usage is TRBJ2-3; TCRdb names TRBD2, which stays unverified in the absence of DNA. Germline V lookup: CDR1 SGHAT, CDR2 FQNNGV. The CDR3 length is 19 residues. This chain's CDR3 is CASSLERGASGRATDTQYF.

The CDR3 reads CASSSTRDRPYEQYF. This sequence joins TRBV5-8 and TRBJ2-7. The germline gives CDR1 SGHTS, CDR2 YDEGEE. The CDR3 is 15 amino acids.

CDR3 in amino acids: CASSPNKGLAGNKNEQYF. The genes are TRBV11-2 and TRBJ2-7; the TRBD2 assignment by TCRdb is unverifiable without DNA. Germline CDR1 reads SGHAT; CDR2 reads FQNNGV. The CDR3 loop spans 18 amino acids.

This chain joins TRBV24-1 and TRBJ1-2; TCRdb gives TRBD1 as the D gene, but with no DNA this cannot be confirmed. This CDR3 region has 16 residues. Looked up from germline, CDR1 is KGHDR and CDR2 is SFDVKD. CDR3 in amino acids: CATSETGTGGSYGYTF.

The chain has TRBV11-2 and TRBJ1-6; TCRdb selects TRBD1, and the lack of DNA leaves this call unchecked. The CDR3 consists of 13 residues. Germline-derived CDR1 and CDR2 are SGHAT and FQNNGV. This CDR3 reads CASSTGVISPLHF.

This chain joins TRBV25-1 and TRBJ2-5; absent DNA, TCRdb's TRBD1 call cannot be checked. Germline assignment: CDR1 MGHDK and CDR2 SYGVNS. The CDR3 is made up of 17 amino acids. This chain's CDR3 is CASSEAGQGVKRETQYF.

The V call is TRBV25-1, the J call TRBJ2-3. Germline V gene lookup returns CDR1 MGHDK and CDR2 SYGVNS. This CDR3 has 11 residues. CDR3: CASSATGSQYF.

The V call is TRBV11-2, the J call TRBJ1-3; TCRdb designates TRBD1, a call that cannot be tested without DNA. The CDR3 is 19 amino acids. Per the germline V gene, CDR1 is SGHAT and CDR2 is FQNNGV. The CDR3 loop reads CASSRGTGARFRTGNTIYF.